A single sample is the source of the 3 T cell receptor beta chains below, sequenced in a study of blood T cells in healthy people across ages. A sample-barcoded 5' primer and a J-beta primer mix were used in a second PCR of roughly 7 to 12 cycles. From the 5' RACE reads, TCRdb called clonotypes with MiXCR, one entry per CDR3 protein. Among more than 700,000 distinct CDR3 sequences listed, approximately 55% were seen once. Material: blood. The receptors stem from a man older than 75 in good health.

The chain has TRBV20-1 and TRBJ1-2; D not certain. V gave up 0 bases and J gave up 2 bases, with 10 bases separating them. The CDR3 covers 14 residues. Germline lookup yields CDR1 DFQATT and CDR2 SNEGSKA (reference sequence). The DNA of the CDR3 is TGCAGTGCTAGAGATCCGGTGAGGAACTATGGCTACACCTTC. This sequence encodes CSARDPVRNYGYTF.

V usage is TRBV20-1 and J usage is TRBJ2-5, with TRBD2 matching 9 bases. Germline V lookup: CDR1 DFQATT, CDR2 SNEGSKA (reference sequence). V lost 5 bases to trimming and J lost 4 bases; unmatched junction nucleotides: 8. CDR3 length equals 14 residues. The CDR3 DNA follows: TGCAGTGCTCGTTTTTTAGCGGGAGCAGAGACCCAGTACTTC. It is translated as CSARFLAGAETQYF.

V gene TRBV28 combines with J gene TRBJ1-5; D ambiguous. The ends were cut back, 6 bases at V and 0 bases at J, with 15 bases in the middle. CDR3 size: 16 residues. Germline V gene data show CDR1 as MDHEN and CDR2 as SYDVKM. CDR3 nucleotides: TGTGCCAGCAGACCAATCGGGAGTACTAGCAATCAGCCCCAGCATTTT. It specifies CASRPIGSTSNQPQHF.